The T cell receptor (beta chain) described here comes from a study of CD8 T cells in ankylosing spondylitis. Points from the study as a whole: Some motif variants had been reported before (in reactive arthritis synovial fluid and blood). A TCR beta motif of under ten highly homologous variants appeared characteristic of ankylosing spondylitis blood. Matched ankylosing spondylitis synovial fluid reportedly contained a significantly enriched population of disease-linked clones.

Points on this clonotype: Its antigen remains unknown.

Construction of TCR beta libraries was performed using quantitative 5'-RACE with molecular barcodes. Each CDR3 protein is one row after TCRdb ran MiXCR on the 5' RACE reads. The sample yields over 600,000 distinct CDR3 sequences, 19% seen once. The CDR3 covers 14 residues. Germline V gives CDR1 SEHNR, CDR2 FQNEAQ (reference sequence). The ends were cut back, 5 bases at V and 8 bases at J, with 15 bases in the middle. The receptor's source is a male donor with ankylosing spondylitis. The chain employs TRBV7-9 and TRBJ1-4; perhaps TRBD1 as D (5 bases). The material sequenced was blood, either unsorted or a sorted T cell fraction (not recorded which). The CDR3 DNA reads as TGTGCCAGCAGCCGGACACCTAATGAAGAAAAACTGTTTTTT. As protein: CASSRTPNEEKLFF.